This TCR beta chain originates from a study of OX40 agonist ivuxolimab in advanced cancers. Study-wide context: Under the entry rules, prior anti-PD-1, anti-PD-L1 or anti-CTLA-4 therapy was allowed, and about 40% had some.

Generated by immunoSEQ multiplex PCR, the TCRdb table keeps only in-frame clones and is missing some. In the table there are over 70,000 clones, about 84% of which are singletons. Autoimmune disease history or systemic immunosuppression meant exclusion. This clone was counted between two and nine times. Germline V gives CDR1 MRHNA, CDR2 SNTAGT. With V trimmed by 5 bases and J by 0 bases, 13 bases remained unmatched. The CDR3 has 19 residues. The sample in question was CD4+ or CD8+ T cells sorted from blood, obtained in a trial of the OX40 agonist ivuxolimab. This TCR was sampled from an adult with an advanced solid tumor such as melanoma, head and neck, liver or kidney cancer. This chain connects TRBV6-4 to TRBJ2-2; 9 nucleotides agree with TRBD1. The CDR3: CASSLLRDRAFTNTGELFF. For the CDR3, the DNA is TGTGCCAGCAGTCTTCTCCGGGACAGGGCTTTTACGAACACCGGGGAGCTGTTTTTT.